The 11 T cell receptor beta chains presented below share a single source sample, sequenced in a study of OX40 agonist ivuxolimab in advanced cancers. Using immunoSEQ multiplex PCR, the repertoire was profiled, and TCRdb retains in-frame clones only, with some absent. The table records roughly 60,000 clones, roughly 85% of them present only once. The starting material was CD4+ or CD8+ T cells sorted from blood, obtained in a trial of the OX40 agonist ivuxolimab. The receptors originated from an adult with an advanced solid tumor such as melanoma, head and neck, liver or kidney cancer.

The chain is built from TRBV11-3 and TRBJ2-7; TRBD2 agrees at 8 bases. V was pared by 2 bases and J by 6 bases, with 9 bases of the junction left unmatched. CDR1 is SGHNT and CDR2 is YENEEA in the germline V gene. The CDR3 extends over 15 amino acids. As DNA, the CDR3 is TGTGCCAGCAGCTTATCAGGGATCAGCGGGGGCGAGCAGTACTTC. It specifies CASSLSGISGGEQYF. Full variable domain (missing parts from reference TRBV11-3 and TRBJ2-7): EAGVVQSPRYKIIEKKQPVAFWCNPISGHNTLYWYLQNLGQGPELLIRYENEEAVDDSQLPKDRFSAERLKGVDSTLKIQPAELGDSAVYLCASSLSGISGGEQYFGPGTRLTVT.

This clone was seen only a few times. The chain combines TRBV30 with TRBJ2-6; maybe TRBD1 (6 bases). With 8 bases removed from V and 1 base from J, the gap between germline ends came to 12 bases. This CDR3 is built from 14 residues. Germline loops: CDR1 GTSNPN, CDR2 SVGIG (reference sequence). The CDR3 is CASSRGSGANVLTF. Here the CDR3 DNA reads TGTGCCAGCAGCAGGGGATCTGGGGCCAACGTCCTGACTTTC.

This rearrangement joins TRBV7-2 to TRBJ2-5; weak D call: TRBD2 (5 bases). The CDR3 extends over 15 amino acids. The V end lost 1 base, the J end lost 1 base, and 10 bases lay between the germline ends. Germline CDR1 and CDR2: SGHTA and FQGNSA. CDR3 region: CASSLDGKGQETQYF. The CDR3 nucleotides are TGTGCCAGCAGCTTAGACGGGAAGGGCCAAGAGACCCAGTACTTC.

The J gene is TRBJ1-6, the V gene TRBV28; D gene uncertain. CDR3 length: 15 amino acids. Trimming stripped 6 bases from V and 10 bases from J, with 19 bases between. CDR1 is MDHEN and CDR2 is SYDVKM in the germline V gene. DNA for the CDR3: TGTGCCAGCAGGGACCGAAACTCTGGTAACTCACCCCTCCACTTT. Translating it yields CASRDRNSGNSPLHF.

The chain couples TRBV5-8 to TRBJ2-5; maybe TRBD2 (6 bases). The closer fit of TRBJ2-7 to the DNA end suggests the J call may be wrong. The CDR3 loop spans 16 amino acids. Germline V gene sequence: CDR1 SGHTS, CDR2 YDEGEE. The CDR3 DNA sequence: TGTGCCAGCAGCCCAGAGCCGGGACTTCGAGGGGACGAGCAGTACTTC. Translated, it gives CASSPEPGLRGDEQYF.

The V call is TRBV30, the J call TRBJ2-1, with 9 bases fitting TRBD2. The V segment lost 1 base and the J segment 7 bases; nucleotides outside the gene matches: 11. The CDR3 loop spans 16 amino acids. Germline-derived CDR1 and CDR2 are GTSNPN and SVGIG (reference sequence). The CDR3 region is CAWSGVGLAGMNEQFF. CDR3 in DNA: TGTGCCTGGAGTGGCGTGGGGCTAGCGGGGATGAATGAGCAGTTCTTC.

The CDR3 here is CASSRDSLKNIQYF. In DNA, the CDR3 is TGTGCCAGCAGTCGGGACTCCCTCAAAAACATTCAGTACTTC. The rearrangement joins TRBV2 to TRBJ2-4, with D possibly being TRBD2 (6 bases). The V end lost 5 bases, the J end lost 3 bases, and 11 bases lay between the germline ends. Per the germline V gene, CDR1 is SNHLY and CDR2 is FYNNEI. The CDR3 has 14 amino acids.

This clone has just one count. V is TRBV4-1 and J is TRBJ1-2, with D possibly matching TRBD1 (6 bases). Germline CDR1 and CDR2: MGHRA and YSYEKL. Trimming left V 0 bases short and J 6 bases short, with 20 bases between. The length of the CDR3 is 17 residues. The CDR3 is CASSQDPQGRGVDGYTF. CDR3 sequence (DNA): TGCGCCAGCAGCCAAGATCCCCAGGGGAGAGGCGTGGATGGCTACACCTTC.

The chain couples TRBV7-9 to TRBJ2-1; 16 bases fit TRBD2. The CDR3 has 19 amino acids. Germline V gene data show CDR1 as SEHNR and CDR2 as FQNEAQ (reference sequence). Unmatched junction bases numbered 10, after V lost 4 bases and J lost 4 bases. As DNA, the CDR3 is TGTGCCAGCAGCTCTACCGAGGGACTAGCGGGAGGGGGGTACAATGAGCAGTTCTTC. It specifies CASSSTEGLAGGGYNEQFF. Based on the CDR3 plus reference TRBV7-9 and TRBJ2-1, the full variable domain is DTGVSQNPRHKITKRGQNVTFRCDPISEHNRLYWYRQTLGQGPEFLTYFQNEAQLEKSRLLSDRFSAERPKGSFSTLEIQRTEQGDSAMYLCASSSTEGLAGGGYNEQFFGPGTRLTVL.

V is TRBV7-8 and J is TRBJ2-7; tentatively, D is TRBD1 or TRBD2 (5 bases each). Germline loops: CDR1 SGHVS, CDR2 FQNEAQ. V lost 1 base to trimming and J lost 4 bases, with 8 bases between them. The CDR3 spans 13 residues. The CDR3 DNA follows: TGTGCCAGCAGCTTAGGAGGGGAGTACGAGCAGTACTTC. Translating gives CASSLGGEYEQYF. The full variable domain, in which reference TRBV7-8 and TRBJ2-7 provide the parts outside the CDR3, is GAGVSQSPRYKVAKRGQDVALRCDPISGHVSLFWYQQALGQGPEFLTYFQNEAQLDKSGLPSDRFFAERPEGSVSTLKIQRTQQEDSAVYLCASSLGGEYEQYFGPGTRLTVT.

CDR3 sequence reads: CASSMNLPQSSYNEQFF. The CDR3 nucleotides read TGTGCCAGCTCTATGAACCTCCCTCAGAGCTCCTACAATGAGCAGTTCTTC. The J gene is TRBJ2-1, the V gene TRBV18, with unresolved D. CDR1 and CDR2 from the germline V gene are KGHSH and LQKENI. The germline V and J ends were trimmed by 6 bases and 0 bases, with 18 bases remaining between them. This CDR3 has 17 amino acids.